These 10 T cell receptor beta chains were all obtained from the same sample, sequenced in a study of spatial heterogeneity in lung cancer (dated by TCRdb to about 2019). Reading the label with the study, this specimen's time point is: sample taken at primary tumor resection. Whole RNA extracted from tumor and nontumor lung tissue, or from cryopreserved PBMC samples, was used for TCR sequencing without cell sorting. The library was obtained by 5' RACE. Sequencer: NextSeq 500. The public reads were reanalyzed by TCRdb: fastp trimming at Q25, MiXCR alignment, in-frame beta chains only. CDR3 protein sequences are deduplicated, and each keeps its most common genes and DNA. The table for this sample lists 45,000 or so distinct CDR3 sequences; 7.6% of them were counted only once. The top ten clones comprise about 13% of the sample. This specimen consisted of PBMCs, obtained at surgery. The receptors were gathered from a female donor with early-stage non-small cell lung cancer.

The sample holds many counts of this clonotype. V and J are TRBV5-6 and TRBJ1-5; D is ambiguous. V was trimmed by 4 bases and J by 5 bases, leaving 7 bases between them. The CDR3 has 12 residues. In germline, CDR1 is SGHDT, CDR2 YYEEEE. CDR3 residues: CASSAYDQPQHF. In nucleotides, the CDR3 is TGTGCCAGCAGCGCGTACGATCAGCCCCAGCATTTT.

This chain connects TRBV3-1 to TRBJ1-2; a possible D gene is TRBD1 (5 bases). Trimming stripped 1 base from V and 0 bases from J, with 6 bases between. Germline V CDR1 and CDR2: LGHDT, YNNKEL (reference sequence). The CDR3 has 14 residues. The DNA for the CDR3 is TGTGCCAGCAGCCAAGGAGGGGCTAACTATGGCTACACCTTC. It yields the protein CASSQGGANYGYTF.

This clonotype has more than one count but fewer than ten. The chain uses TRBV12-3 or TRBV12-4 and TRBJ1-4, with 9 nucleotides matching TRBD1. The CDR3 sequence is 15 residues long. V lost 5 bases, J lost 7 bases, and 8 bases stayed unmatched. The CDR3, as DNA: TGTGCCAGCAGTCGAGTGGGACAGGGTCTTGAAAAACTGTTTTTT. Translation gives CASSRVGQGLEKLFF.

The table lists this clonotype with a count of one. The chain joins TRBV5-1 to TRBJ2-2, with TRBD2 matching 8 bases. The CDR3 totals 16 residues. V gave up 0 bases and J gave up 8 bases; unmatched junction bases: 9. Germline V lookup: CDR1 SGHRS, CDR2 YFSETQ. The CDR3 region has the DNA TGCGCCAGCAGCTTGGACCCCGGGACTAGTATAGGGGAGCTGTTTTTT. Translation gives CASSLDPGTSIGELFF.

The table lists this clonotype with a few counts. V is TRBV6-6 and J is TRBJ1-5; no firm D call. Germline V gene data show CDR1 as MNHNY and CDR2 as SVGAGI (reference sequence). The CDR3 contains 13 residues. V lost 6 bases and J lost 4, with 10 bases in between. CDR3 nucleotides: TGTGCCAGCAGCACTAGGACGAATCAGCCCCAGCATTTT. This gives the protein CASSTRTNQPQHF.

At least ten counts were recorded for this clonotype. V and J are TRBV7-2 and TRBJ2-7; 8 nucleotides line up with TRBD1. The ends lost 5 bases at V and 3 bases at J; junction bases unmatched: 9. There are 15 residues in the CDR3. Germline loops: CDR1 SGHTA, CDR2 FQGNSA. DNA for the CDR3: TGTGCCAGCAGCCCGGACAGGGAAGGTGGCTACGAGCAGTACTTC. It translates to CASSPDREGGYEQYF.

This clonotype was seen only a few times. The chain couples TRBV15 to TRBJ2-1; possibly TRBD1 for D (6 bases). Looked up from germline, CDR1 is LNHNV and CDR2 is YYDKDF (reference sequence). V gave up 4 bases and J gave up 8 bases, with 15 bases separating them. This CDR3 has 14 residues. CDR3: CATSISNRAHEQFF. CDR3 nucleotides: TGTGCCACCAGCATTAGTAACAGGGCGCATGAGCAGTTCTTC.

The chain links TRBV4-3 to TRBJ2-1, with 11 bases aligning to TRBD2. V trimming: 3 bases; J trimming: 1 base; junction bases outside the gene matches: 11. Germline CDR1 and CDR2: LGHNA and YSLEER. The CDR3 covers 19 residues. The CDR3 sequence is CASSHYVAGGRGSYNEQFF. The CDR3 DNA follows: TGCGCCAGCAGCCATTATGTAGCGGGGGGGCGGGGATCCTACAATGAGCAGTTCTTC.

CDR3 coding DNA: TGTGCCAGCAGCTCTCTAGCGGGGGCCGAGCCATATACGCAGTATTTT. It encodes CASSSLAGAEPYTQYF. The chain combines TRBV7-2 with TRBJ2-3; 10 bases agree with TRBD2. Germline V CDR1 and CDR2: SGHTA, FQGNSA. V was clipped by 4 bases and J by 7 bases; unmatched bases: 11. The CDR3 spans 16 residues.

The chain is built from TRBV25-1 and TRBJ1-6, with D hard to call. Germline V gene data show CDR1 as MGHDK and CDR2 as SYGVNS. The CDR3 has 12 residues. V shed 7 bases and J shed 9 bases, with 10 bases lying between them. CDR3 loop: CASKLGFSPLHF. In DNA, the CDR3 is TGTGCCAGCAAGCTAGGGTTTTCACCCCTCCACTTT.